This T cell receptor (beta chain) was observed in a study of blood T cell repertoires in COVID-19. Study background: Sites in the United States, Italy and Spain provided acute and convalescent COVID-19 samples. PBMCs, B-cell-depleted T cells, or T cells were the source of the cDNA or gDNA that made up the material.

The V gene's germline CDR1 is SGHVS and CDR2 FNYEAQ. The CDR3 contains 14 residues. Trimming removed 5 bases at V and 8 bases at J, with 18 bases between. Recovered Cohort 3 donors showed two negative PCRs, clearance, or symptom resolution. In the study's own analysis: Reference gene primers were amplified, and this amplification served to estimate nucleated cell counts. Method: immunoSEQ multiplex PCR; TCRdb's copy keeps in-frame clones and lacks some. V, J and clone size are taken as reported in that table, and D and trimming were inferred from the DNA itself. The sample records about 370,000 clones, roughly 90% being singletons.

This TCR was sampled from a woman aged 25 to 45 who had recovered from COVID-19. The chain employs TRBV7-6 and TRBJ1-1; D is perhaps TRBD1 (6 bases). Sequencing was performed on PBMCs or T cells enriched from blood (not recorded which). CDR3 loop: CASSKTTGTREAFF. The CDR3 DNA follows: TGTGCCAGCAGCAAAACAACAGGGACCCGGGAAGCTTTCTTT.